This T cell receptor beta chain was observed in a study of T-cell reconstitution after alpha-beta-depleted transplantation in children. The ends lost 6 bases at V and 4 bases at J; junction bases unmatched: 14. The CDR3 covers 16 residues. Preparation of the TCRbeta library involved a method that used unique molecular identifiers. Via MiXCR, TCRdb re-called the PCR reads, giving one row per CDR3 protein. The sample contains more than 300,000 distinct CDR3 sequences, 15% to 20% of which appear only once. This clonotype was observed a handful of times. This sample comprised PBMCs, mostly from graft donor cells, obtained 360 days after TCRalphabeta/CD19-depleted stem cell transplant. The receptor was derived from a male patient aged 2 to 9 who had a stem cell transplant for acute lymphoblastic leukemia, so the T cells may come from the graft donor. This sequence joins TRBV12-3 or TRBV12-4 and TRBJ2-7; 8 nucleotides line up with TRBD1. The CDR3 spells CASRLSTGGLHYEQYF. DNA of the CDR3: TGTGCCAGCAGATTAAGTACAGGGGGTTTGCATTACGAGCAGTACTTC.